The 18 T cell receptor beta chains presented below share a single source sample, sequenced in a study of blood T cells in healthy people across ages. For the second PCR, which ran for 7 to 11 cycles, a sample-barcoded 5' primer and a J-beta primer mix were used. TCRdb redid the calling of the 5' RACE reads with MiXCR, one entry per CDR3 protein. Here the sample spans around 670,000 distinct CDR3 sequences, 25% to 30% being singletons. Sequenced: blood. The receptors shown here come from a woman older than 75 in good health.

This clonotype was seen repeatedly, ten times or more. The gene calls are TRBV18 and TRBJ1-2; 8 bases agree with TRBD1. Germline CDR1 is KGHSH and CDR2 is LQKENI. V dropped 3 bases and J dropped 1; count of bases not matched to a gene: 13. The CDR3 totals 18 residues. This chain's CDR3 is CASSPYAPGTGFNYGYTF. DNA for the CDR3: TGTGCCAGCTCACCTTATGCCCCCGGGACAGGCTTTAACTATGGCTACACCTTC.

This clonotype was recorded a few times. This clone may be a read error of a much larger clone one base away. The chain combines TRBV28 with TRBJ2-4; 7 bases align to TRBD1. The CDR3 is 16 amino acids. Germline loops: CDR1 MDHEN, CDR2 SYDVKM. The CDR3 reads CASSLQAGGLKNIRYF. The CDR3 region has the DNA TGTGCCAGCAGTTTGCAGGCAGGGGGTCTAAAAAACATTCGGTACTTC.

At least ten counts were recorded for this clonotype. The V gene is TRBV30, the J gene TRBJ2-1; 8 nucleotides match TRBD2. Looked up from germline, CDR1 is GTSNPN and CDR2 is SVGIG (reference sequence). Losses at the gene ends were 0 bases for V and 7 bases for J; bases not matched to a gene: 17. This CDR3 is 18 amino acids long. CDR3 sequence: CAWSVERGSLPSSNEQFF. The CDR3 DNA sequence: TGTGCCTGGAGTGTAGAGCGGGGGAGTCTACCGTCTTCGAATGAGCAGTTCTTC.

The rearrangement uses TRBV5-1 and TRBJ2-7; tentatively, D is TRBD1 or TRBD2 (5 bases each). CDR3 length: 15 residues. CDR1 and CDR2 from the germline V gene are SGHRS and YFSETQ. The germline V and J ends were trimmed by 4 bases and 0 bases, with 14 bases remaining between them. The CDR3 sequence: CASSPSPGSSYEQYF. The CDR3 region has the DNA TGCGCCAGCAGCCCAAGCCCAGGGAGCTCCTACGAGCAGTACTTC.

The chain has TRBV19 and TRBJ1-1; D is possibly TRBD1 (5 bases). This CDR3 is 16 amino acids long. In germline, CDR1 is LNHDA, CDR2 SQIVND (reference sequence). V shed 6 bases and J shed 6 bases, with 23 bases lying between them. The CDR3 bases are TGTGCCAGTAGCCTACCCGGGGGAGCCCGGGGCGCTGAAGCTTTCTTT. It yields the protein CASSLPGGARGAEAFF.

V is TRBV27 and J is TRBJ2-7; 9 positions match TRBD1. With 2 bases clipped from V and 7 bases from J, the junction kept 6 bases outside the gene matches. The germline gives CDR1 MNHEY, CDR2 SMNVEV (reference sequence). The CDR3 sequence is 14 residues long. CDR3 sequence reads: CASSLVDRGEEQYF. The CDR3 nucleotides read TGTGCCAGCAGTTTAGTGGACAGGGGTGAGGAGCAGTACTTC.

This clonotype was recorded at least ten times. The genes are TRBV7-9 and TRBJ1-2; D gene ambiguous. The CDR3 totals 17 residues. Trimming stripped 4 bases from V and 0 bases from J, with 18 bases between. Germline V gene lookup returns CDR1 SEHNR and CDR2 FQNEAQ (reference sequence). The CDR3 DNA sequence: TGTGCCAGCAGCTCATCATTGGGCCTGAAATCTAACTATGGCTACACCTTC. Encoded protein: CASSSSLGLKSNYGYTF.

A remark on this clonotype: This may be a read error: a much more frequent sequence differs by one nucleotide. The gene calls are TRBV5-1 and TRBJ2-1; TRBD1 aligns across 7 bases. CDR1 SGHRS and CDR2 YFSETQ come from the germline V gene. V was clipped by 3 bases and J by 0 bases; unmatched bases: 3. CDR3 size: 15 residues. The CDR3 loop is CASSSTGCSYNEQFF. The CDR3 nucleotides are TGCGCCAGCAGCTCGACAGGGTGCTCCTACAATGAGCAGTTCTTC.

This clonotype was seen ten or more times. The chain's CDR3 is CASSPLRGQNYEQYF. The CDR3 region has the DNA TGTGCCAGCAGCCCCCTGCGGGGACAGAACTACGAGCAGTACTTC. This sequence joins TRBV7-8 and TRBJ2-7; D is perhaps TRBD1 (7 bases). CDR3 length: 15 amino acids. The V gene lost 5 bases and the J gene lost 3 bases, with 17 bases spanning the gap. Per the germline V gene, CDR1 is SGHVS and CDR2 is FQNEAQ.

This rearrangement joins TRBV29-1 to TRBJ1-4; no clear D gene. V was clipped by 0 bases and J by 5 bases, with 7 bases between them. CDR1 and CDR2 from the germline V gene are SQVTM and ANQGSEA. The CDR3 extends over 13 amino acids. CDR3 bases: TGCAGCGTTGAAGACGGAGGCAATGAAAAACTGTTTTTT. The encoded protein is CSVEDGGNEKLFF.

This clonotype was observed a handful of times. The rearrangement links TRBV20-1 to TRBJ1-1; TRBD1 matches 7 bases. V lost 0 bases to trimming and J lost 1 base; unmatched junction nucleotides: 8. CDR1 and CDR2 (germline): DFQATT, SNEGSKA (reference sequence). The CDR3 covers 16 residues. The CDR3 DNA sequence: TGCAGTGCTAGAGATAGGGGACAGCCCTCGAACACTGAAGCTTTCTTT. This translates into CSARDRGQPSNTEAFF.

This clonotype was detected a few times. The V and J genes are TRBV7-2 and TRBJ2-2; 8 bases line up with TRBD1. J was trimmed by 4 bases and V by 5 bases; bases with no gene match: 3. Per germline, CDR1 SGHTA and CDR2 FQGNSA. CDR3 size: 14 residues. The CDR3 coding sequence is TGTGCCAGCAGCCCGGACAGGGTCACCGGGGAGCTGTTTTTT. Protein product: CASSPDRVTGELFF.

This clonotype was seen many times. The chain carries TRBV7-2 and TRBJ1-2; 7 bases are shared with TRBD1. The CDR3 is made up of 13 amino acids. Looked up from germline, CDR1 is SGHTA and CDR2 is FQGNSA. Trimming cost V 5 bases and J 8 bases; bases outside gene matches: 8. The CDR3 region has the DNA TGTGCCAGCAGCCCGGGGACAGTGAGGGGCTACACCTTC. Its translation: CASSPGTVRGYTF.

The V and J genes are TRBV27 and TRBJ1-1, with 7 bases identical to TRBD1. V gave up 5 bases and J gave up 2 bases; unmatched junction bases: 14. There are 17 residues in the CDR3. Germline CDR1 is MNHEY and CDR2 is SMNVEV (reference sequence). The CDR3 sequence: CASSPIQTGWENTEAFF. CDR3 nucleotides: TGTGCCAGCAGTCCAATCCAGACAGGGTGGGAAAACACTGAAGCTTTCTTT.

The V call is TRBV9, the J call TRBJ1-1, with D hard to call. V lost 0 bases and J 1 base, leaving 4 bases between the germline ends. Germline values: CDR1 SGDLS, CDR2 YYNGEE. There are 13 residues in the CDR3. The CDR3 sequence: CASSVAPNTEAFF. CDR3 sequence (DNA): TGTGCCAGCAGCGTAGCCCCGAACACTGAAGCTTTCTTT.

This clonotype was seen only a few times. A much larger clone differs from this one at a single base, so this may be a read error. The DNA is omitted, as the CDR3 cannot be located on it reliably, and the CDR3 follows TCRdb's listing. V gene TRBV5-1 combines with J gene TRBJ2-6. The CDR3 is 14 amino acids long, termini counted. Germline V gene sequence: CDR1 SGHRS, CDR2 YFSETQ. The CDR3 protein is CASSWGAGANVRTF.

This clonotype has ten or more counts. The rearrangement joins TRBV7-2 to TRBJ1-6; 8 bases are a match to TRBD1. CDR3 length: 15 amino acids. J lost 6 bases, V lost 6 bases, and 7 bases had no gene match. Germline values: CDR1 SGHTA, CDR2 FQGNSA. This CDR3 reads CASRPQTGANSPLHF. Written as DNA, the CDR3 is TGTGCCAGCAGACCCCAGACAGGGGCTAATTCACCCCTCCACTTT.

CDR3 in DNA: TGCGCCAGCAGACTTGAATACACGACTAGCTTGCACGAGCAGTACTTC. Its translation is CASRLEYTTSLHEQYF. V gene TRBV5-1 combines with J gene TRBJ2-7; the match to TRBD2 covers 7 bases. Germline assignment: CDR1 SGHRS and CDR2 YFSETQ. This CDR3 spans 16 amino acids. Germline trimming cut 5 bases from V and 5 bases from J; bases unmatched to any gene: 16.